This T cell receptor (beta chain) was sequenced for a study of blood T cell repertoires in COVID-19. Study summary: Whether acute or convalescent, the COVID-19 samples came from the United States, Italy and Spain. T cells, B-cell-depleted T cells, or PBMCs supplied cDNA or gDNA.

CDR1 and CDR2 (germline): SGHTA, FQGNSA. This CDR3 contains 13 residues. V lost 9 bases and J lost 2; bases outside the gene matches: 5. Under the authors' procedure: Amplification from reference gene primers served as the basis for estimated nucleated cell counts. Clones were sequenced by immunoSEQ multiplex PCR, and TCRdb holds only the in-frame ones, with some missing. V, J and clone size are taken as reported in that table, and D and trimming were inferred from the DNA itself. The sample yields around 150,000 clones, under 90% seen once. This receptor was identified in an older woman with active or convalescent COVID-19. Source material: peripheral blood. The rearrangement uses TRBV7-2 and TRBJ2-7; TRBD2 aligns across 9 bases. This chain's CDR3 is CASSGSGPYEQYF. The CDR3 coding sequence is TGTGCCAGTAGCGGGAGTGGACCCTACGAGCAGTACTTC. The variable domain in full, with the rest retrieved from reference TRBV7-2 and TRBJ2-7, is GAGVSQSPSNKVTEKGKDVELRCDPISGHTALYWYRQSLGQGLEFLIYFQGNSAPDKSGLPSDRFSAERTGGSVSTLTIQRTQQEDSAVYLCASSGSGPYEQYFGPGTRLTVT.